The 22 T cell receptor beta chains below were found in one sample sequenced in a study of T cell repertoires in cytomegalovirus infection. TCRdb re-called the reads with MiXCR, one entry per CDR3 protein. This table holds approximately 110,000 distinct CDR3 sequences, less than 55% found once. These TCRs are of unknown antigen specificity. The sequenced sample was CD8+ T cells from cultured PBMCs, obtained from culture after CMV antigen stimulation. Source of these receptors: a human donor in good health (CMV status not recorded). Some clones in this sample may be carry-over from other donors' samples.

This clonotype has just a few counts. The V call is TRBV7-2, the J call TRBJ2-1; TRBD2 matches at 12 bases. J was trimmed by 4 bases and V by 0 bases; bases with no gene match: 1. CDR1 is SGHTA and CDR2 is FQGNSA in the germline V gene. The CDR3 is made up of 16 amino acids. The CDR3 loop reads CASSLALAGGYNEQFF. In nucleotides, the CDR3 is TGTGCCAGCAGCTTAGCGCTAGCGGGGGGGTACAATGAGCAGTTCTTC.

The chain couples TRBV14 to TRBJ2-1; 8 bases map to TRBD1. The V gene's germline CDR1 is SGHDN and CDR2 FVKESK. This CDR3 is built from 16 residues. Trimming removed 0 bases from V and 7 bases from J; junction bases left unmatched: 8. The CDR3 sequence is CASSQDRTGTRNEQFF. The CDR3 DNA follows: TGTGCCAGCAGCCAAGATCGGACAGGGACTCGGAATGAGCAGTTCTTC.

The chain joins TRBV19 to TRBJ2-3; perhaps TRBD2 as D (7 bases). The CDR3 is 16 amino acids. V was clipped by 9 bases and J by 2 bases, with 21 bases between them. Germline CDR1 reads LNHDA; CDR2 reads SQIVND (reference sequence). In DNA, the CDR3 is TGTGCCAGACAGGCGGGGGCTCCCACCACCACAGATACGCAGTATTTT. Its protein product is CARQAGAPTTTDTQYF. The whole variable domain, filled in from reference TRBV19 and TRBJ2-3, reads DGGITQSPKYLFRKEGQNVTLSCEQNLNHDAMYWYRQDPGQGLRLIYYSQIVNDFQKGDIAEGYSVSREKKESFPLTVTSAQKNPTAFYLCARQAGAPTTTDTQYFGPGTRLTVL.

This clonotype was counted between two and nine times. The chain joins TRBV12-3 or TRBV12-4 to TRBJ1-2; D is ambiguous. The CDR3 loop spans 12 amino acids. V was trimmed by 6 bases and J by 8 bases, leaving 13 bases between them. CDR3 bases: TGTGCCAGCAGCCCTTCCTTCTGGGGCTACACCTTC. Protein: CASSPSFWGYTF.

The V gene is TRBV29-1, the J gene TRBJ1-1, with D uncertain. CDR3 size: 12 residues. Germline values: CDR1 SQVTM, CDR2 ANQGSEA. Trimming took off 4 bases at V and 1 base at J, with 7 bases between the two ends. The CDR3 sequence: CSVARQNTEAFF. The CDR3 bases are TGCAGCGTTGCACGGCAGAACACTGAAGCTTTCTTT.

This clonotype was observed once. The chain is built from TRBV7-6 and TRBJ1-2; no firm D call. CDR3 size: 13 residues. CDR1 is SGHVS and CDR2 is FNYEAQ in the germline V gene. V lost 4 bases, J lost 4 bases, and 10 bases lay in between. The DNA for the CDR3 is TGTGCCAGCAGCTCGACAACTTTCTATGGCTACACCTTC. Its translation: CASSSTTFYGYTF.

The chain recombines TRBV27 with TRBJ2-2, with D unclear. The germline V gene has CDR1 MNHEY and CDR2 SMNVEV (reference sequence). V lost 0 bases, J lost 6 bases, and 14 bases lay in between. CDR3 size: 16 residues. CDR3 sequence: CASSLSWVSPSGELFF. Written as DNA, the CDR3 is TGTGCCAGCAGTTTATCGTGGGTCTCGCCATCCGGGGAGCTGTTTTTT.

This clonotype has at least ten counts. The genes are TRBV7-9 and TRBJ2-1, with D possibly matching TRBD1 (5 bases). Between the trimmed V and J ends, which lost 1 base and 8 bases, there was a span of 9 bases. Germline V gene sequence: CDR1 SEHNR, CDR2 FQNEAQ (reference sequence). The CDR3 covers 13 residues. CDR3 amino acids: CASSLVWGYEQFF. The DNA of the CDR3 is TGTGCCAGCAGCTTAGTGTGGGGCTATGAGCAGTTCTTC.

This clonotype was found a few times. The chain uses TRBV6-6 and TRBJ1-1; 8 bases are a match to TRBD1. There are 16 residues in the CDR3. Germline CDR1 MNHNY, CDR2 SVGAGI (reference sequence). J gave up 1 base and V 6 bases, and 10 bases lay outside the gene matches. The CDR3 sequence: CASRTFDRGPNTEAFF. The DNA for the CDR3 is TGTGCCAGCAGAACTTTCGACAGGGGCCCGAACACTGAAGCTTTCTTT.

This clonotype was observed a few times. V gene TRBV2 combines with J gene TRBJ2-3; D gene uncertain. This CDR3 region has 14 residues. Germline V gene sequence: CDR1 SNHLY, CDR2 FYNNEI. V lost 2 bases, J lost 0 bases, and 6 bases lay in between. The CDR3 region is CASSEPASTDTQYF. The CDR3 DNA reads as TGTGCCAGCAGTGAACCGGCTAGCACAGATACGCAGTATTTT.

V is TRBV7-3 and J is TRBJ2-3; tentative D call: TRBD2 (5 bases). The germline V and J ends were trimmed by 3 bases and 5 bases, with 12 bases remaining between them. The length of the CDR3 is 14 residues. Germline loops: CDR1 SGHTA, CDR2 FQGTGA. The CDR3 sequence is CASSFSGSRDTQYF. In DNA, the CDR3 is TGTGCCAGCAGCTTTTCGGGGTCGAGAGATACGCAGTATTTT.

This sequence joins TRBV19 and TRBJ1-2; 7 positions agree with TRBD1. Trimming took 4 bases from V and 1 from J; bases not matched to a gene: 9. The CDR3 totals 16 residues. Germline V gene sequence: CDR1 LNHDA, CDR2 SQIVND (reference sequence). CDR3 protein: CASSNDRGQVNYGYTF. Here the CDR3 DNA reads TGTGCCAGTAGTAATGATCGTGGACAGGTTAACTATGGCTACACCTTC.

This clonotype occurred a few times. As DNA, the CDR3 is TGCAGTGCTACGTCGGCTAGGGATGGTGTGGAGCAGTACTTC. Its protein is CSATSARDGVEQYF. V usage is TRBV20-1 and J usage is TRBJ2-7, with unresolved D. The CDR3 contains 14 residues. The ends were cut back, 4 bases at V and 7 bases at J, with 20 bases in the middle. In germline, CDR1 is DFQATT, CDR2 SNEGSKA (reference sequence).

The chain recombines TRBV4-1 with TRBJ1-1; TRBD1 might be the D (5 bases). The CDR3 has 13 amino acids. CDR1 and CDR2 (germline): MGHRA, YSYEKL. Trimming shortened V by 8 bases and J by 1 base, and 11 bases separated the two germline ends. The CDR3 spells CASGAKPNTEAFF. CDR3 DNA: TGCGCCAGCGGGGCTAAACCGAACACTGAAGCTTTCTTT.

The chain joins TRBV12-3 or TRBV12-4 to TRBJ2-7; maybe TRBD2 (7 bases). V lost 8 bases and J 0 bases, leaving 11 bases between the germline ends. The length of the CDR3 is 13 residues. The CDR3 region has the DNA TGTGCCAGCGGGGGGGGCTCCTCCTACGAGCAGTACTTC. It translates to CASGGGSSYEQYF.

This chain connects TRBV27 to TRBJ2-1; TRBD2 aligns across 10 bases. J was trimmed by 5 bases and V by 10 bases; bases with no gene match: 5. This CDR3 is 13 amino acids long. The germline V gene encodes CDR1 MNHEY and CDR2 SMNVEV (reference sequence). The CDR3 is CAIGLAADNEQFF. CDR3 DNA sequence: TGTGCCATCGGACTAGCGGCAGACAATGAGCAGTTCTTC.

Remarks on this clonotype: A much bigger clone sits one base away, suggesting this may be a read error. The chain couples TRBV7-3 to TRBJ2-1, with no clear D. Germline V CDR1 and CDR2: SGHTA, FQGTGA. The CDR3 spans 16 residues. CDR3 bases: TGTGTCAGCAGCGACCCTTTGCGGAGCTCCTACAATGAGCAGTTCTTC. It encodes CVSSDPLRSSYNEQFF. Full variable domain (rest looked up from reference TRBV7-3 and TRBJ2-1): GAGVSQTPSNKVTEKGKYVELRCDPISGHTALYWYRQSLGQGPEFLIYFQGTGAADDSGLPNDRFFAVRPEGSVSTLKIQRTERGDSAVYLCVSSDPLRSSYNEQFFGPGTRLTVL.

The rearrangement joins TRBV7-1 to TRBJ2-1; a weak D match, TRBD2 (6 bases). TRBV7-1 is flagged as an ORF with uncertain function. With 3 bases removed from V and 4 bases from J, the gap between germline ends came to 16 bases. This CDR3 is 16 amino acids long. Written as DNA, the CDR3 is TGTGCCAGCAGCTCGATTTCCGGGAGACCTTACAATGAGCAGTTCTTC. It codes for CASSSISGRPYNEQFF.

This clonotype was detected only a few times. This chain links TRBV2 with TRBJ2-7; possible D gene TRBD2, 6 bases. The CDR3 runs to 16 residues. Trimming took off 3 bases at V and 2 bases at J, with 17 bases between the two ends. The germline gives CDR1 SNHLY, CDR2 FYNNEI. The CDR3 protein is CASSDPRGAGTYEQYF. CDR3 coding DNA: TGTGCCAGCAGTGACCCCCGAGGAGCGGGTACCTACGAGCAGTACTTC.

The chain has TRBV6-5 and TRBJ1-2; D remains unclear. Trimming removed 6 bases from V and 14 bases from J, with 22 bases in between. Germline lookup yields CDR1 MNHEY and CDR2 SVGAGI. The CDR3 extends over 13 amino acids. CDR3 residues: CASSPAGPYDLTF. DNA of the CDR3: TGTGCCAGCAGCCCCGCCGGGCCTTACGATTTGACCTTC.

This clonotype turned up a few times. The V gene is TRBV7-9, the J gene TRBJ2-5, with a tentative D call TRBD1 (7 bases). The CDR3 contains 14 residues. The germline V gene encodes CDR1 SEHNR and CDR2 FQNEAQ (reference sequence). V lost 5 bases and J lost 5, with 15 bases in between. CDR3 region: CASSPSAGGETQYF. In DNA, the CDR3 is TGTGCCAGCAGCCCCTCCGCAGGGGGGGAGACCCAGTACTTC.

The chain recombines TRBV20-1 with TRBJ2-2; TRBD2 aligns across 11 bases. CDR3 length: 17 residues. V lost 4 bases to trimming and J lost 6 bases; unmatched junction nucleotides: 13. CDR1 is DFQATT and CDR2 is SNEGSKA in the germline V gene (reference sequence). The DNA of the CDR3 is TGCAGTGCTATTGAACTAGCGGGGGACCAACTGCCCGGGGAGCTGTTTTTT. Protein: CSAIELAGDQLPGELFF.